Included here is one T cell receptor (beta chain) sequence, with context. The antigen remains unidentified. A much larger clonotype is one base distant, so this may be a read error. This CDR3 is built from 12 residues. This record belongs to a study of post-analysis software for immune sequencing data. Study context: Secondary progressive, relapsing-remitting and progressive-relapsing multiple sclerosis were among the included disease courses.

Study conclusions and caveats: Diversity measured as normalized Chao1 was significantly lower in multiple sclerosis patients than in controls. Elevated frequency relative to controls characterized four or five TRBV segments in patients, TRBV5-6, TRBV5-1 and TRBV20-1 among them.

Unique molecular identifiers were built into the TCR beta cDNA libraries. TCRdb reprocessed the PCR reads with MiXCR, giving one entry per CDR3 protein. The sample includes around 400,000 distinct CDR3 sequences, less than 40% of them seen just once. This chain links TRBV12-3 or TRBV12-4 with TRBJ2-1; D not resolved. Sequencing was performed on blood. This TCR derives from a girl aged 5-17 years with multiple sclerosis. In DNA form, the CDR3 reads TGTACCAGCAGTTTTTTCCACAATGAGCAGTTCTTC. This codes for CTSSFFHNEQFF.